This T cell receptor beta chain was sequenced for a study of blood T cell repertoires in COVID-19. Study information: PBMCs, B-cell-depleted T cells, or T cells were the source of the cDNA or gDNA that made up the material.

The assay was immunoSEQ multiplex PCR, and TCRdb's table has in-frame clones only and misses some. The repertoire holds some 490,000 clones, roughly nine tenths seen once, with around 7.9% in the top ten. The clonotype was recovered from a woman aged 55 to 70 who had recovered from COVID-19. Source material: PBMCs or T cells enriched from blood (not recorded which).

The CDR3 DNA reads TGTGCCAGCAGCTTTCAGGGCGGGCCCCAGCATTTT. This gives the protein CASSFQGGPQHF. The gene calls are TRBV11-2 and TRBJ1-5, with a weak D call TRBD1 (5 bases). CDR1 and CDR2 (germline): SGHAT, FQNNGV. Trimming removed 3 bases at V and 9 bases at J, with 9 bases between. CDR3 size: 12 residues.